This TCR beta chain came from a study of T cells in Graves' hyperthyroidism and ophthalmopathy. The source material, RNA transcripts, was used to amplify TCR beta CDR3 regions. Using the HTBI primer set, a first-round RT-PCR was run on the TCR CDR3. MiXCR, run by TCRdb on the multiplex PCR reads, gives a single entry per CDR3 protein. The sample shows 210,000 or so distinct CDR3 sequences, roughly 17% of them seen only once. This clonotype was observed many times. Losses at the gene ends were 4 bases for V and 8 bases for J; bases not matched to a gene: 14. CDR3 size: 18 residues. Germline values: CDR1 MDHEN, CDR2 SYDVKM.

Sequences were obtained from blood. The TCR was taken from a man between 45 and 60 years old with Graves' hyperthyroidism. V gene TRBV28 combines with J gene TRBJ2-1; TRBD2 aligns across 13 bases. CDR3 nucleotide sequence: TGTGCCAGCAGTTCCCGACTAGCGGGAGGCTTCGTGATGGATGAGCAGTTCTTC. This gives the protein CASSSRLAGGFVMDEQFF.